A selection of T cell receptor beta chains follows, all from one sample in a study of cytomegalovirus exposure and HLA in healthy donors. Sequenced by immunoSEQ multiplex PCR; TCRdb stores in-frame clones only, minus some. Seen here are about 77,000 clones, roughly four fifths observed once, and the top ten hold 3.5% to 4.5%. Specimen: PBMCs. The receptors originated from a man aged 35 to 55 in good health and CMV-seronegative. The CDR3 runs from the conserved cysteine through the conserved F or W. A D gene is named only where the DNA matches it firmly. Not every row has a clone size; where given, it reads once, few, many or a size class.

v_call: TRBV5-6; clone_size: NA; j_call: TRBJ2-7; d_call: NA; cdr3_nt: TGTGCCAGCAGCACCCGGACAGCGACCGGGGACTTC; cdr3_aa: CASSTRTATGDF
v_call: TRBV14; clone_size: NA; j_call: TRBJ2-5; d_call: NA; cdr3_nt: TGTGCCAGCAGCCACACCCGGAACAGAAAAGAGACCCAGTACTTC; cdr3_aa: CASSHTRNRKETQYF
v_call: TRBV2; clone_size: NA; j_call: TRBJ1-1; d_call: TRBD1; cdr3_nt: TGTGCCAGTAGGACAGGGCGGGACACTGAAGCTTTCTTT; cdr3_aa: CASRTGRDTEAFF
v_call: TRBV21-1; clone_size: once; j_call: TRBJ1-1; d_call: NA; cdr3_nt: TGTGCCAGCAGCAATAGGAGGACTGAAGCTTTCTTT; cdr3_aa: CASSNRRTEAFF
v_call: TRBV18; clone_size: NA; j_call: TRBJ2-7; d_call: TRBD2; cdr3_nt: TGTGCCAGCTCACCTGGACTAGCGGGAGGCTCCTACGAGCAGTACTTC; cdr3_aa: CASSPGLAGGSYEQYF
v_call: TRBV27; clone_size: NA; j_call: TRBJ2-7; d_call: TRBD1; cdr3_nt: TGTGCCAGCACTTTCCGGGACAGGGGACGATCCGAGCAGTACTTC; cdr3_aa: CASTFRDRGRSEQYF
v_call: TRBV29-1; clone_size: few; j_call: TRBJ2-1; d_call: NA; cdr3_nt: TGCAGCGTTGGGGGCGGGACCCACAATGAGCAGTTCTTC; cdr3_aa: CSVGGGTHNEQFF
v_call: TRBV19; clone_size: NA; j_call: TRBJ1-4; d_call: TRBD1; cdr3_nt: TGTGCCAGCGCTAGGGCAGGGGGCAATAGTGAAAAACTGTTTTTT; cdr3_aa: CASARAGGNSEKLFF
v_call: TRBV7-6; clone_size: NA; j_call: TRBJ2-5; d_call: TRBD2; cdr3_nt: TGTGCCAGCAGCACGTCTTCTAGCGGGAGATATGAGACCCAGTACTTC; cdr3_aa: CASSTSSSGRYETQYF
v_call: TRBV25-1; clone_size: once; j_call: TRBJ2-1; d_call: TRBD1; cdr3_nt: TGTGCCAGCAGTGGCCGAATCGAACAGGGGGTTTCCTACAATGAGCAGTTCTTC; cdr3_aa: CASSGRIEQGVSYNEQFF
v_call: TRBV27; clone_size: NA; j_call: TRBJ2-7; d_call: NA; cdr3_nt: TGTGCCAGCAGACGATGGGAGGACTTCAACGAGCAGTACTTC; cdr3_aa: CASRRWEDFNEQYF
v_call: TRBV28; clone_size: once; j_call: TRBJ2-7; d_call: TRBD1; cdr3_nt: TGTGCCAGCAGGTGGGGACAGGCCGTCTACGAGCAGTACTTC; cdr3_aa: CASRWGQAVYEQYF
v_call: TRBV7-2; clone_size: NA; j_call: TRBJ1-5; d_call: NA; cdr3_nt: TGTGCCAGCAGCCCCAGGGTGGGCAATCAGCCCCAGCATTTT; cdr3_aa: CASSPRVGNQPQHF
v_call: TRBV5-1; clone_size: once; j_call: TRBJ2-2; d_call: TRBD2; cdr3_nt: TGCGCCAGCAGCTTGGATCGGACTAGCGGGAGCGGGGAGCTGTTTTTT; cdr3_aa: CASSLDRTSGSGELFF
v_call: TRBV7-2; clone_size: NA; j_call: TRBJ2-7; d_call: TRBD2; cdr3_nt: TGTGCCAGCAGCCAGACTAGCCCCTACGAGCAGTACTTC; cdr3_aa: CASSQTSPYEQYF
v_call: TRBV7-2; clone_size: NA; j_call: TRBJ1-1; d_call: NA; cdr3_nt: TGTGCCAGCAGCTTAGTGCCGGGATTGAACACTGAAGCTTTCTTT; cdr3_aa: CASSLVPGLNTEAFF
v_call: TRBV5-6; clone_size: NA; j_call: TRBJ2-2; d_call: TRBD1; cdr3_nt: TGTGCCAGCAGCTTGGTAGGGCAGGGGGTCAACACCGGGGAGCTGTTTTTT; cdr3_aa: CASSLVGQGVNTGELFF
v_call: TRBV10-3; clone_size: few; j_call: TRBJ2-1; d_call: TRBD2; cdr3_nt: TGTGCCATCAGTGAGTCCGGGACTAGCGGGAGTGGGTACAATGAGCAGTTCTTC; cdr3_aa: CAISESGTSGSGYNEQFF
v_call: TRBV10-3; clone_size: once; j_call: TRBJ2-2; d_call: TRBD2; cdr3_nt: TGTGCCATCAGAGGACTAGCGGGAGACACCGGGGAGCTGTTTTTT; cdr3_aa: CAIRGLAGDTGELFF
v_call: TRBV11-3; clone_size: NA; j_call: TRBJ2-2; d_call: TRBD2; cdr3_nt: TGTGCCAGCAGCCACGAGGGACTAGCGGACGGGGAGCTGTTTTTT; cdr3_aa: CASSHEGLADGELFF
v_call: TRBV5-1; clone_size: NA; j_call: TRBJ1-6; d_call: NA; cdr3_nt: TGCGCCAGCAGCTTGGATGGACATCTCTCCTCCTATAATTCACCCCTCCACTTT; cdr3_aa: CASSLDGHLSSYNSPLHF
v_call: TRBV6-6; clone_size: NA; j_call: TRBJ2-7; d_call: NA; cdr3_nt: TGTGCCAGCAGCGGATCCCGGCAGGGGCCCACCGAGCAGTACTTC; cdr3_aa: CASSGSRQGPTEQYF
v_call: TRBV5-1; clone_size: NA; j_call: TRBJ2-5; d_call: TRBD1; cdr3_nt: TGCGCCAGCAGCTTGGGACAGGGGATCCAAGAGACCCAGTACTTC; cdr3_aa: CASSLGQGIQETQYF
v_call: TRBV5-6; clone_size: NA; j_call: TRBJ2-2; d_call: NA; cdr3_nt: TGTGCCAGCAGCCATGACGGAGGTCGCACCGGGGAGCTGTTTTTT; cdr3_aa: CASSHDGGRTGELFF
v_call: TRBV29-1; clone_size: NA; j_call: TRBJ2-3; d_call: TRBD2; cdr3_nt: TGCAGCGTCCCAGCGGGGATTAGCCGAGCTACGCAGTATTTT; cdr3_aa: CSVPAGISRATQYF
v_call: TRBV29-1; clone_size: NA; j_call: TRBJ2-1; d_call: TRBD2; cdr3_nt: TGCAGCGTTGATTCGCTAGCGGGTCTAAATGAGCAGTTCTTC; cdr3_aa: CSVDSLAGLNEQFF
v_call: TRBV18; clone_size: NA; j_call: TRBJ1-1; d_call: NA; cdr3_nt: TGTGCCAGCTCACCACAGGGGGTCAGACTGAACACTGAAGCTTTCTTT; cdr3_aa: CASSPQGVRLNTEAFF
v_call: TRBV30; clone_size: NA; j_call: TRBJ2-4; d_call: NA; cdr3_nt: TGTGCCTGGAACCAGGCGGGGGCGCGTCCGTACTTC; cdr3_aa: CAWNQAGARPYF
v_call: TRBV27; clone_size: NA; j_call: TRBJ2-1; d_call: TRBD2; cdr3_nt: TGTGCCAGCAGACTAGCGGGAGCTTACAATGAGCAGTTCTTC; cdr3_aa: CASRLAGAYNEQFF
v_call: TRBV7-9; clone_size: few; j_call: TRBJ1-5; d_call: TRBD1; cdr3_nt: TGTGCCAGCAGAGACAGGGGGCCCAATCAGCCCCAGCATTTT; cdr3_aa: CASRDRGPNQPQHF
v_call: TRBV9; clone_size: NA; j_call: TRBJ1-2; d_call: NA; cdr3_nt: TGTGCCAGCAGCGTAGGTGTAGAGGCTGCTGGCTACACCTTC; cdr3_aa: CASSVGVEAAGYTF
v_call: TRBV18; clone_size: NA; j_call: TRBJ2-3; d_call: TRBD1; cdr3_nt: TGTGCCAGCTCACCAATATGGGCAAACAGGGGGAGCACAGATACGCAGTATTTT; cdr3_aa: CASSPIWANRGSTDTQYF
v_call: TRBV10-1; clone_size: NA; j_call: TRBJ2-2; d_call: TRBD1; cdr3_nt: TGCGCCAGCAGCCGGGACAGAAGCACCGGGGAGCTGTTTTTT; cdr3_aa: CASSRDRSTGELFF
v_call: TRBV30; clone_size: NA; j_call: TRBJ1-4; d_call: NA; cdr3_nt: TGTGCCTCCACCGACAGAACAACTAATGAAAAACTGTTTTTT; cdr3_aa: CASTDRTTNEKLFF
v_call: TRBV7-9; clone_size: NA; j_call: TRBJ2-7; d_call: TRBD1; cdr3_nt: TGTGCCAGCAACAAACAGGGGTCGGGCGAGCAGTACTTC; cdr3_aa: CASNKQGSGEQYF
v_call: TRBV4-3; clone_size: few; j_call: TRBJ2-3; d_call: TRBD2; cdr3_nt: TGCGCCAGCAGCCAAGAAGTACTCCTAGCGGTGACAGATACGCAGTATTTT; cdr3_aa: CASSQEVLLAVTDTQYF
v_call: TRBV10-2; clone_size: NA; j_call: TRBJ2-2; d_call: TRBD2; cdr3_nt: TGCGCCAGCAGTGCTCTTACTAGCGGGAGGACGGGCGGGGAGCTGTTTTTT; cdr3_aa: CASSALTSGRTGGELFF
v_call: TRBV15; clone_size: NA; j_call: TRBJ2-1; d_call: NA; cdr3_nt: TGTGCCACCAGCAGAGATTTAGGGGGAGACAATGAGCAGTTCTTC; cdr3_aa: CATSRDLGGDNEQFF
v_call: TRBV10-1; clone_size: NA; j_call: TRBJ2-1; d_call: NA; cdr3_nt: TGCGCCAGCAGTGGGGAGGATCAGAAGAGAACGCGACCGAACAATGAGCAGTTCTTC; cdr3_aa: CASSGEDQKRTRPNNEQFF
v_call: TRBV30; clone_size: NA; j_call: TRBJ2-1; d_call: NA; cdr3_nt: TGTGCCTGGAGTGTAAATACAGGCTCCTACAATGAGCAGTTCTTC; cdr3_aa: CAWSVNTGSYNEQFF
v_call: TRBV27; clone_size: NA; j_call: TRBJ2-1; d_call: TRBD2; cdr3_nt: TGTGCCAGCGCCCCTCTAGCGGGAGTTCGGGATGAGCAGTTCTTC; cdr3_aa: CASAPLAGVRDEQFF
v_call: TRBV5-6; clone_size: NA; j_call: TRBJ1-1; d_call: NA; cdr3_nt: TGTGCCAGCAGCTTTGGGGCGAACACTGAAGCTTTCTTT; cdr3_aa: CASSFGANTEAFF
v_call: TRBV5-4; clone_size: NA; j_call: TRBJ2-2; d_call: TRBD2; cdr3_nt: TGTGCCAGCACCTTGGACGGTAGCGGGTACACCGGGGAGCTGTTTTTT; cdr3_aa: CASTLDGSGYTGELFF
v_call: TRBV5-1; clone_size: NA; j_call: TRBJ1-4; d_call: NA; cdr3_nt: TGCGCCAGCAGCTTACTGACAGGTTGGAGCGAAAAACTGTTTTTT; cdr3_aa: CASSLLTGWSEKLFF
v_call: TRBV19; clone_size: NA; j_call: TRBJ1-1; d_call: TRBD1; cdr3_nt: TGTGCCAGCAACAGGGGGGGTACTGAAGCTTTCTTT; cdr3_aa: CASNRGGTEAFF
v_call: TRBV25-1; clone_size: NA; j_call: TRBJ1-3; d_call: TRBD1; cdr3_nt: TGTGCCAGCAGTGCTGGAAGACAGGGATTGAGGAACACCATATATTTT; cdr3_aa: CASSAGRQGLRNTIYF
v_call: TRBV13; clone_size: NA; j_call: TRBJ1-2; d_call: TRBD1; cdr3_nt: TGTGCCAGCAGCCGAGGACAGGGCAGCTGGAACTATGGCTACACCTTC; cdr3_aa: CASSRGQGSWNYGYTF